This T cell receptor (beta chain) was retrieved from a study of T cells in Graves' hyperthyroidism and ophthalmopathy. CDR1 and CDR2 (germline): SQVTM, ANQGSEA. V shed 3 bases and J shed 1 base, with 7 bases lying between them. This CDR3 contains 14 residues. Study-wide results and caveats: Most clonotypes that expanded in the thyroid above 0.001 also showed up in blood.

TCR beta CDR3 sequences were amplified from RNA transcripts. The HTBI primer set drove a first-round RT-PCR of the TCR CDR3. TCRdb re-derived calls from the multiplex PCR reads in MiXCR, one entry per CDR3 protein. The data contain roughly 380,000 distinct CDR3 sequences, approximately 13% of them singletons. Orbital computed tomography and thyroid ultrasound, together with serum TRAb and thyroxine and clinical symptoms, were used for diagnoses. Blood was sampled at initial diagnosis of hyperthyroidism, prior to onset of any ophthalmopathy symptoms. This clonotype appeared a few times. Its specificity is unknown.

The source is a man aged 25-40 years with Graves' hyperthyroidism that later progressed to Graves' ophthalmopathy. The rearrangement uses TRBV29-1 and TRBJ2-6; D uncertain. The material sequenced was blood. The DNA for the CDR3 is TGCAGCGTTGACGGCTCGTCTGGGGCCAACGTCCTGACTTTC. This gives the protein CSVDGSSGANVLTF.